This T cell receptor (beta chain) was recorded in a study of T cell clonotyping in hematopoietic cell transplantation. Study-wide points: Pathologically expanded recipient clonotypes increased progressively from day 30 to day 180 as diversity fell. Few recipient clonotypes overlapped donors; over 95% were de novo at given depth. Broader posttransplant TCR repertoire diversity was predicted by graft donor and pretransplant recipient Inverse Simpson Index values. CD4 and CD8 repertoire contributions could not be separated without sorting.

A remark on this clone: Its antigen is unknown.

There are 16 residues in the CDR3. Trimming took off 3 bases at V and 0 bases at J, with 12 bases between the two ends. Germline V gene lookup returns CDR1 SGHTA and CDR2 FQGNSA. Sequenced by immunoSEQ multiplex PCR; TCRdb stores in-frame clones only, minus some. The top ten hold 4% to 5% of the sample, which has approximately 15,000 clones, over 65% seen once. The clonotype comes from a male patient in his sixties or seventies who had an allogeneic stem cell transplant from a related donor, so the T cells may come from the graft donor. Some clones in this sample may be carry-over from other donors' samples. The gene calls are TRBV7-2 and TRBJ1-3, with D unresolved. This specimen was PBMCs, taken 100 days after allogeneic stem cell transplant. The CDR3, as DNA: TGTGCCAGCAGCTTGGGTCCCCCGAGCTCTGGAAACACCATATATTTT. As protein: CASSLGPPSSGNTIYF.